The 13 T cell receptor beta chains reported below all come from one sample, sequenced in a study of human T cells and chemical hapten exposure. Time point defined: pre-sensitization, week 0. The sample's treatment: therapeutic diphenylcyclopropenone sensitization with weekly scalp DPC. MiXCR was run by TCRdb on the RACE reads, yielding one entry per CDR3 protein. This sample has more than 250,000 distinct CDR3 sequences, with more than 6.5% found just once. Sequencing used whole blood, obtained in connection with sensitization to the hapten diphenylcyclopropenone (DPC). These receptor sequences come from a woman in her thirties or forties with alopecia areata. Some clones in this sample may be carry-over from other donors' samples.

The table lists this clonotype with a few counts. The chain uses TRBV6-2 or TRBV6-3 and TRBJ2-1, with D perhaps TRBD2 (5 bases). Germline V gene sequence: CDR1 MNHEY, CDR2 SVGEGT. The V and J ends lost 5 bases and 10 bases respectively, with 12 bases between them. The CDR3 length is 12 residues. This CDR3 reads CASSNPAGEQFF. CDR3 nucleotide sequence: TGTGCCAGCAGTAACCCGGCGGGCGAGCAGTTCTTC.

This chain links TRBV7-8 with TRBJ2-1; perhaps TRBD2 as D (6 bases). The CDR3 loop spans 15 amino acids. V lost 4 bases and J 5 bases, leaving 15 bases between the germline ends. Germline-derived CDR1 and CDR2 are SGHVS and FQNEAQ. The CDR3 region has the DNA TGTGCCAGCAGCTCCCGGGAGTGGGGGGACAATGAGCAGTTCTTC. Encoded protein: CASSSREWGDNEQFF. Based on the CDR3 plus reference TRBV7-8 and TRBJ2-1, the full variable domain is GAGVSQSPRYKVAKRGQDVALRCDPISGHVSLFWYQQALGQGPEFLTYFQNEAQLDKSGLPSDRFFAERPEGSVSTLKIQRTQQEDSAVYLCASSSREWGDNEQFFGPGTRLTVL.

V gene TRBV13 combines with J gene TRBJ2-2; 13 positions match TRBD2. CDR3 size: 17 residues. V gave up 5 bases and J gave up 3 bases; unmatched junction bases: 6. Germline assignment: CDR1 PRHDT and CDR2 FYEKMQ (reference sequence). This chain's CDR3 is CASSPRTSGSDTGELFF. The CDR3 DNA reads TGTGCCAGCAGCCCAAGGACTAGCGGGAGTGACACCGGGGAGCTGTTTTTT.

The chain uses TRBV7-2 and TRBJ2-6, with unresolved D. This CDR3 has 13 amino acids. Trimming took 8 bases from V and 4 from J, leaving 9 bases between them. Per germline, CDR1 SGHTA and CDR2 FQGNSA. The CDR3: CASAGGGANVLTF. DNA for the CDR3: TGTGCCAGCGCCGGCGGCGGGGCCAACGTCCTGACTTTC.

In the case of this clonotype: It may be a read error: a sequence one base away is much more abundant. The J gene is TRBJ2-1, the V gene TRBV5-5; D may correspond to TRBD1 or TRBD2 (6 bases each). V lost 4 bases to trimming and J lost 9 bases, with 11 bases between them. This CDR3 is built from 12 residues. Germline assignment: CDR1 SGHKS and CDR2 YYEKEE (reference sequence). The CDR3 DNA is TGTGCCAGCAGCCCCGGGGGCAGTGAGCAGTTCTTC. Its translation: CASSPGGSEQFF.

There are many counts of this clonotype. The chain is built from TRBV7-3 and TRBJ2-2; D is unclear. Germline loops: CDR1 SGHTA, CDR2 FQGTGA. V was shortened by 3 bases and J by 7 bases, with 9 bases between the two germline ends. The CDR3 has 13 residues. CDR3 sequence: CASSFRRHGELFF. The CDR3 region has the DNA TGTGCCAGCAGCTTCCGCAGGCACGGGGAGCTGTTTTTT. Based on the CDR3 plus reference TRBV7-3 and TRBJ2-2, the full variable domain is GAGVSQTPSNKVTEKGKYVELRCDPISGHTALYWYRQSLGQGPEFLIYFQGTGAADDSGLPNDRFFAVRPEGSVSTLKIQRTERGDSAVYLCASSFRRHGELFFGEGSRLTVL.

This clonotype was detected only a few times. The chain combines TRBV18 with TRBJ2-5; D call uncertain. Germline V gives CDR1 KGHSH, CDR2 LQKENI. This CDR3 spans 13 amino acids. V lost 3 bases, J lost 4 bases, and 9 bases lay in between. CDR3 nucleotides: TGTGCCAGCTCACCCAGACGCTCAGAGACCCAGTACTTC. Translating gives CASSPRRSETQYF.

This chain uses TRBV9 with TRBJ2-1; 11 nucleotides line up with TRBD2. The germline CDR1 and CDR2 sequences are SGDLS and YYNGEE. The CDR3 is made up of 16 amino acids. V trimming: 4 bases; J trimming: 8 bases; junction bases outside the gene matches: 11. The DNA for the CDR3 is TGTGCCAGCAGCCCCAGACTAGCGGGGTTCTTGGATGAGCAGTTCTTC. This translates into CASSPRLAGFLDEQFF.

A word on this clonotype: The CDR3 does not end in the conserved phenylalanine or tryptophan, so this is likely a read error. This sequence joins TRBV29-1 and TRBJ1-1; perhaps TRBD1 as D (6 bases). Germline V gives CDR1 SQVTM, CDR2 ANQGSEA. CDR3 length equals 15 residues. V shed 1 base and J shed 0 bases, with 12 bases lying between them. CDR3 in DNA: TGCAGCGTTGAAGGAGGGGGTCATATGAACACTGAAGCTTTCATT. It is translated as CSVEGGGHMNTEAFI.

The chain carries TRBV12-3 or TRBV12-4 and TRBJ1-1; a weak D match, TRBD1 (6 bases). The V gene lost 3 bases and the J gene lost 4 bases, with 12 bases spanning the gap. This CDR3 spans 14 amino acids. The CDR3 coding sequence is TGTGCCAGCAGTTTTGGGGGGCAGAGCACTGAAGCTTTCTTT. The encoded protein is CASSFGGQSTEAFF.

This clonotype has a handful of counts. The chain is built from TRBV11-2 and TRBJ2-3; D is possibly TRBD1 (5 bases). Germline CDR1 reads SGHAT; CDR2 reads FQNNGV. The CDR3 spans 16 residues. Trimming left V 1 base short and J 0 bases short, with 11 bases between. The CDR3 reads CASSLGAGWSTDTQYF. The CDR3 bases are TGTGCCAGCAGCTTAGGGGCAGGGTGGAGCACAGATACGCAGTATTTT.

The chain joins TRBV20-1 to TRBJ2-1; 11 bases line up with TRBD2. The V gene's germline CDR1 is DFQATT and CDR2 SNEGSKA (reference sequence). This CDR3 has 14 residues. V was clipped by 0 bases and J by 7 bases; unmatched bases: 2. Here the CDR3 DNA reads TGCAGTGCTAGAGACCTAGCGGGAGGAAATGAGCAGTTCTTC. It encodes CSARDLAGGNEQFF.

In this sample, this clonotype turned up many times. The CDR3 protein is CASTHPVNTDTQYF. The CDR3 bases are TGTGCCAGCACCCATCCCGTCAATACAGATACGCAGTATTTT. The J gene is TRBJ2-3, the V gene TRBV6-5; D is uncertain. Germline V gene lookup returns CDR1 MNHEY and CDR2 SVGAGI. The V and J ends lost 7 bases and 3 bases respectively, with 14 bases between them. This CDR3 region has 14 residues.